The 17 T cell receptor beta chains below all came from one sample that was sequenced in a study of blood T cell repertoires in COVID-19. Profiled with immunoSEQ multiplex PCR; TCRdb holds only in-frame clones, not every one. The profile shows 110,000 to 150,000 clones, 65% to 90% of them singletons. Sequencing used peripheral blood. The receptors originated from a human donor in a cohort sampled during active COVID-19.

The chain combines TRBV28 with TRBJ1-2, with 7 positions matching TRBD1. The length of the CDR3 is 15 residues. V trimming: 5 bases; J trimming: 4 bases; junction bases outside the gene matches: 10. Germline CDR1 MDHEN, CDR2 SYDVKM. The CDR3 here is CASSRRKGAPYGYTF. CDR3 coding DNA: TGTGCCAGCAGTCGTCGAAAGGGGGCGCCCTATGGCTACACCTTC.

The rearrangement uses TRBV6-5 and TRBJ1-3, with D uncertain. This CDR3 contains 15 residues. Germline loops: CDR1 MNHEY, CDR2 SVGAGI. V lost 6 bases and J lost 8, with 20 bases in between. The CDR3 sequence: CASRQRGSGVDTIYF. The CDR3 DNA sequence: TGTGCCAGCAGGCAGAGAGGGAGTGGTGTAGACACCATATATTTT.

The chain uses TRBV7-3 and TRBJ2-1, with 10 bases fitting TRBD2. The CDR3 totals 19 residues. From germline, CDR1 is SGHTA and CDR2 FQGTGA. With 1 base clipped from V and 5 bases from J, the junction kept 14 bases outside the gene matches. The CDR3 DNA is TGTGCCAGCAGCTTAAGCCGAAACCTCGGTACTAGCGGGGACAATGAGCAGTTCTTC. Its protein is CASSLSRNLGTSGDNEQFF.

The rearrangement joins TRBV12-3 or TRBV12-4 to TRBJ2-3; D is ambiguous. This CDR3 is 12 amino acids long. The ends were cut back, 7 bases at V and 2 bases at J, with 7 bases in the middle. The CDR3 DNA is TGTGCCAGCAACCGAGACACAGATACGCAGTATTTT. Translated, it gives CASNRDTDTQYF.

This chain joins TRBV12-3 or TRBV12-4 and TRBJ2-7; a weak D match, TRBD1 (5 bases). V was pared by 2 bases and J by 7 bases, with 9 bases between. The CDR3 extends over 12 amino acids. The CDR3 reads CASSLKDTEQYF. The CDR3 DNA reads as TGTGCCAGCAGTTTAAAGGACACGGAGCAGTACTTC.

The chain links TRBV28 to TRBJ2-5; maybe TRBD2 (5 bases). V was cut by 6 bases and J by 2 bases, with 13 bases left in between. This CDR3 is built from 14 residues. Germline-derived CDR1 and CDR2 are MDHEN and SYDVKM. This CDR3 is CASSGNLGQETQYF. CDR3 DNA: TGTGCCAGCAGCGGGAACTTGGGGCAAGAGACCCAGTACTTC. Full variable domain (rest looked up from reference TRBV28 and TRBJ2-5): DVKVTQSSRYLVKRTGEKVFLECVQDMDHENMFWYRQDPGLGLRLIYFSYDVKMKEKGDIPEGYSVSREKKERFSLILESASTNQTSMYLCASSGNLGQETQYFGPGTRLLVL.

This clone was observed a handful of times. The V gene is TRBV5-6, the J gene TRBJ2-2; TRBD2 aligns across 7 bases. The CDR3 totals 16 residues. Germline CDR1 and CDR2: SGHDT and YYEEEE. V was clipped by 6 bases and J by 3 bases; unmatched bases: 11. CDR3 DNA: TGTGCCAGCACGCGGGGCGGGAGAGGGGACACCGGGGAGCTGTTTTTT. Amino acid sequence: CASTRGGRGDTGELFF.

The genes are TRBV5-1 and TRBJ1-5; 9 nucleotides match TRBD1. The CDR3 is made up of 15 amino acids. Looked up from germline, CDR1 is SGHRS and CDR2 is YFSETQ. The ends lost 4 bases at V and 1 base at J; junction bases unmatched: 3. The chain's CDR3 is CASSPGQGSNQPQHF. DNA for the CDR3: TGCGCCAGCAGCCCCGGACAGGGGAGCAATCAGCCCCAGCATTTT. The full variable domain, with the rest looked up from reference TRBV5-1 and TRBJ1-5, is KAGVTQTPRYLIKTRGQQVTLSCSPISGHRSVSWYQQTPGQGLQFLFEYFSETQRNKGNFPGRFSGRQFSNSRSEMNVSTLELGDSALYLCASSPGQGSNQPQHFGDGTRLSIL.

Details on this clone: One end of the junction is discordant with germline, which a read error may explain. This rearrangement joins TRBV7-3 to TRBJ1-5; D not certain. Germline lookup yields CDR1 SGHTA and CDR2 FQGTGA. The CDR3 runs 13 residues. The CDR3 nucleotides are TGTGCCAGCAGCCTAACTGAGGGCCAGCCCCAGCATTTT. It yields the protein CASSLTEGQPQHF.

Only a few counts were recorded for this clone. The chain recombines TRBV4-3 with TRBJ1-2, with TRBD1 as a possible D gene (5 bases). The ends were cut back, 0 bases at V and 7 bases at J, with 18 bases in the middle. The V gene's germline CDR1 is LGHNA and CDR2 YSLEER. The CDR3 runs 16 residues. The CDR3: CASSQEYQGLKGGYTF. The CDR3 DNA reads TGCGCCAGCAGCCAAGAGTACCAGGGCCTAAAGGGTGGCTACACCTTC.

The chain recombines TRBV11-2 with TRBJ2-7, with D perhaps TRBD1 (6 bases). Trimming left V 4 bases short and J 2 bases short, with 18 bases between. In germline, CDR1 is SGHAT, CDR2 FQNNGV. The CDR3 extends over 16 amino acids. The CDR3 reads CASSYARGPSTYEQYF. CDR3 DNA: TGTGCCAGCAGCTACGCCAGGGGTCCCTCCACCTACGAGCAGTACTTC.

The chain employs TRBV6-5 and TRBJ1-4; TRBD1 is a possible D gene (5 bases). This CDR3 contains 13 residues. Deletions cut 7 bases from V and 8 bases from J, with 14 bases between. Germline V gene sequence: CDR1 MNHEY, CDR2 SVGAGI. The CDR3 reads CASKQGGREKLFF. Written as DNA, the CDR3 is TGTGCCAGCAAGCAGGGAGGAAGGGAAAAACTGTTTTTT.

A few counts support this clone. The rearrangement links TRBV6-1 to TRBJ1-3; 11 bases are a match to TRBD1. The CDR3 extends over 17 amino acids. Germline loops: CDR1 MNHNS, CDR2 SASEGT. Trimming took 4 bases from V and 0 from J; bases not matched to a gene: 5. The CDR3 sequence is CASSGRTGGDSGNTIYF. The CDR3 nucleotides read TGTGCCAGCAGTGGAAGGACAGGGGGCGACTCTGGAAACACCATATATTTT.

The chain recombines TRBV11-2 with TRBJ2-7, with a tentative D call TRBD1 (6 bases). Per the germline V gene, CDR1 is SGHAT and CDR2 is FQNNGV. Trimming took 4 bases from V and 3 from J, leaving 13 bases between them. This CDR3 has 14 residues. The chain's CDR3 is CASSWGSQGYEQYF. CDR3 DNA: TGTGCCAGCAGCTGGGGCTCACAGGGCTACGAGCAGTACTTC.

This rearrangement joins TRBV4-3 to TRBJ1-2; maybe TRBD1 (6 bases). The V end lost 4 bases, the J end lost 3 bases, and 18 bases lay between the germline ends. Germline values: CDR1 LGHNA, CDR2 YSLEER. CDR3 length equals 16 residues. The chain's CDR3 is CASSRSGTRNHYGYTF. CDR3 sequence (DNA): TGCGCCAGCAGCCGTTCCGGGACAAGGAATCACTATGGCTACACCTTC.

This chain links TRBV9 with TRBJ2-3, with 14 bases identical to TRBD2. CDR1 SGDLS and CDR2 YYNGEE come from the germline V gene. The CDR3 spans 15 residues. Trimming took 5 bases from V and 4 from J; bases not matched to a gene: 3. The CDR3 DNA reads TGTGCCAGCAGAGAGGGACTAGCGGGAGCAGATACGCAGTATTTT. Translation: CASREGLAGADTQYF. The full variable domain, in which reference TRBV9 and TRBJ2-3 provide the parts outside the CDR3, is DSGVTQTPKHLITATGQRVTLRCSPRSGDLSVYWYQQSLDQGLQFLIQYYNGEERAKGNILERFSAQQFPDLHSELNLSSLELGDSALYFCASREGLAGADTQYFGPGTRLTVL.

The chain recombines TRBV7-2 with TRBJ2-5; 15 bases align to TRBD2. V shed 5 bases and J 5 bases; nucleotides not matched to a gene: 6. CDR1 and CDR2 (germline): SGHTA, FQGNSA. The CDR3 contains 16 residues. CDR3 residues: CASSGLAGGPGETQYF. As DNA, the CDR3 is TGTGCCAGCAGCGGACTAGCGGGAGGGCCTGGGGAGACCCAGTACTTC. The full variable domain, with the rest looked up from reference TRBV7-2 and TRBJ2-5, is GAGVSQSPSNKVTEKGKDVELRCDPISGHTALYWYRQSLGQGLEFLIYFQGNSAPDKSGLPSDRFSAERTGGSVSTLTIQRTQQEDSAVYLCASSGLAGGPGETQYFGPGTRLLVL.